Listed here are 25 T cell receptor beta chains from one sample, sequenced in a study of cytomegalovirus exposure and HLA in healthy donors. PCR used 60 Vbeta primers and 13 Jbeta primers. Profiling relied on immunoSEQ multiplex PCR, and the TCRdb table lists in-frame clones only, not all of them. The sample includes about 230,000 clones, more than 75% of them seen just once. Sequencing was carried out using PBMCs. The receptors come from a human donor in good health.

The rearrangement joins TRBV28 to TRBJ2-5; 10 bases align to TRBD2. Germline CDR1 is MDHEN and CDR2 is SYDVKM. This CDR3 contains 14 residues. The trim removed 3 bases at V and 3 bases at J, leaving 1 base unmatched. The chain's CDR3 is CASSFTSGEETQYF. The CDR3, as DNA: TGTGCCAGCAGTTTCACTAGCGGGGAAGAGACCCAGTACTTC.

This clone was detected once. The V gene is TRBV6-1, the J gene TRBJ1-4, with D perhaps TRBD1 (5 bases). With 3 bases removed from V and 7 bases from J, the gap between germline ends came to 12 bases. Germline V lookup: CDR1 MNHNS, CDR2 SASEGT. The CDR3 extends over 14 amino acids. The DNA for the CDR3 is TGTGCCAGCAGTGACGGGGGTAGTACTGAAAAACTGTTTTTT. Amino acids: CASSDGGSTEKLFF.

The V call is TRBV7-2, the J call TRBJ2-5; TRBD2 is a possible D gene (5 bases). The V end lost 3 bases, the J end lost 2 bases, and 13 bases lay between the germline ends. Germline V gives CDR1 SGHTA, CDR2 FQGNSA. CDR3 length equals 15 residues. The CDR3, as DNA: TGTGCCAGCAGCTTTCAGTCTAGCCTGCAAGAGACCCAGTACTTC. Protein: CASSFQSSLQETQYF.

This clone appeared once. The chain links TRBV15 to TRBJ1-5, with 7 nucleotides matching TRBD1. Trimming removed 1 base from V and 8 bases from J; junction bases left unmatched: 8. The CDR3 sequence is 15 residues long. Germline V lookup: CDR1 LNHNV, CDR2 YYDKDF (reference sequence). The CDR3 coding sequence is TGTGCCACCAGCAGAGGGGACAGTGAAAGGGAGCCCCAGCATTTT. Its protein is CATSRGDSEREPQHF.

This chain joins TRBV28 and TRBJ2-5; 7 bases agree with TRBD2. The germline CDR1 and CDR2 sequences are MDHEN and SYDVKM. The CDR3 spans 14 residues. Trimming cost V 4 bases and J 5 bases; bases outside gene matches: 7. Here the CDR3 reads CASSSGLVHETQYF. Here the CDR3 DNA reads TGTGCCAGCAGTTCAGGACTAGTACATGAGACCCAGTACTTC.

About this clone itself: Within the sample, other DNA sequences also encode this same CDR3. The chain couples TRBV10-3 to TRBJ2-5; 10 nucleotides line up with TRBD1. This CDR3 comprises 14 residues. V lost 6 bases, J lost 4 bases, and 5 bases stayed unmatched. CDR1 and CDR2 (germline): ENHRY, SYGVKD. In DNA form, the CDR3 reads TGTGCCATCAGCCTTGGGACAGGGGTAGAGACCCAGTACTTC. This sequence encodes CAISLGTGVETQYF.

The V and J genes are TRBV19 and TRBJ1-1; D ambiguous. The CDR3 sequence is 14 residues long. From germline, CDR1 is LNHDA and CDR2 SQIVND (reference sequence). Trimming removed 7 bases at V and 0 bases at J, with 12 bases between. The CDR3 coding sequence is TGTGCCAGTACTCCACAACCTTTGAACACTGAAGCTTTCTTT. Encoded protein: CASTPQPLNTEAFF. Full variable domain (outside the CDR3, taken from reference TRBV19 and TRBJ1-1): DGGITQSPKYLFRKEGQNVTLSCEQNLNHDAMYWYRQDPGQGLRLIYYSQIVNDFQKGDIAEGYSVSREKKESFPLTVTSAQKNPTAFYLCASTPQPLNTEAFFGQGTRLTVV.

This clone showed up just once. One end of the junction fails to match germline, which may point to a read error. This sequence joins TRBV7-9 and TRBJ2-1; 11 bases map to TRBD2. The CDR3 extends over 16 amino acids. Germline CDR1 and CDR2: SEHNR and FQNEAQ (reference sequence). The CDR3: CSSSPRLAGTYNEQFF. The CDR3 coding sequence is TGTTCCAGCAGCCCCCGACTAGCGGGGACCTACAATGAGCAGTTCTTC.

The rearrangement joins TRBV11-2 to TRBJ2-7; D is perhaps TRBD1 (5 bases). The CDR3 has 12 amino acids. V was pared by 1 base and J by 6 bases, with 7 bases between. Germline CDR1 is SGHAT and CDR2 is FQNNGV. Here the CDR3 DNA reads TGTGCCAGCAGCTTAGGGACAACCGAGCAGTACTTC. Encoded protein: CASSLGTTEQYF.

The chain couples TRBV7-9 to TRBJ2-1; 10 nucleotides match TRBD2. CDR3 size: 13 residues. Germline trimming cut 7 bases from V and 7 bases from J; bases unmatched to any gene: 4. Germline V gene data show CDR1 as SEHNR and CDR2 as FQNEAQ (reference sequence). In nucleotides, the CDR3 is TGTGCCAGCAAGAAACTAGCGGGAAATGAGCAGTTCTTC. Translated: CASKKLAGNEQFF.

In its sample, this clone was seen once. This sequence joins TRBV6-4 and TRBJ2-1; TRBD2 aligns across 9 bases. Germline trimming cut 4 bases from V and 3 bases from J; bases unmatched to any gene: 4. Germline V gives CDR1 MRHNA, CDR2 SNTAGT. CDR3 size: 15 residues. The chain's CDR3 is CASSVAGDNYNEQFF. For the CDR3, the DNA is TGTGCCAGCAGTGTAGCGGGGGACAACTACAATGAGCAGTTCTTC.

This clone was observed a handful of times. V is TRBV29-1 and J is TRBJ2-7; tentative D call: TRBD2 (6 bases). Trimming took off 4 bases at V and 2 bases at J, with 15 bases between the two ends. Germline CDR1 is SQVTM and CDR2 is ANQGSEA. The CDR3 extends over 14 amino acids. As DNA, the CDR3 is TGCAGCGTTGCGGCGGGGAAGCAAACCTACGAGCAGTACTTC. It encodes CSVAAGKQTYEQYF.

The CDR3 spells CASSRTGRYNEQFF. The CDR3 bases are TGTGCCAGCTCACGGACAGGGAGATACAATGAGCAGTTCTTC. This sequence joins TRBV18 and TRBJ2-1; the match to TRBD1 covers 8 bases. Germline CDR1 and CDR2: KGHSH and LQKENI. This CDR3 has 14 residues. V gave up 4 bases and J gave up 4 bases; unmatched junction bases: 3.

The chain couples TRBV11-2 to TRBJ2-3; 11 bases are shared with TRBD2. This CDR3 spans 19 amino acids. Per germline, CDR1 SGHAT and CDR2 FQNNGV. The J segment lost 1 base and the V segment lost 0 bases, leaving 9 bases of the junction unmatched. The CDR3 sequence: CASSLERVAGGPGTDTQYF. CDR3 DNA sequence: TGTGCCAGCAGCTTAGAAAGGGTAGCGGGAGGGCCGGGCACAGATACGCAGTATTTT.

V gene TRBV7-9 combines with J gene TRBJ1-6; D might be TRBD1 (5 bases). V shed 1 base and J shed 14 bases, with 18 bases lying between them. The CDR3 consists of 15 residues. The germline gives CDR1 SEHNR, CDR2 FQNEAQ (reference sequence). The CDR3 region is CASSLVGQGRFTLHF. DNA of the CDR3: TGTGCCAGCAGCTTAGTTGGTCAGGGTCGTTTCACCCTCCACTTT.

The rearrangement joins TRBV29-1 to TRBJ1-2; TRBD1 matches 8 bases. With V trimmed by 3 bases and J by 4 bases, 10 bases remained unmatched. Germline CDR1 is SQVTM and CDR2 is ANQGSEA. The CDR3 covers 15 residues. CDR3 loop: CSVDTGQGIVYGYTF. Written as DNA, the CDR3 is TGCAGCGTTGATACCGGACAGGGAATAGTCTATGGCTACACCTTC. The complete variable domain, with remaining parts taken from reference TRBV29-1 and TRBJ1-2, reads SAVISQKPSRDICQRGTSLTIQCQVDSQVTMMFWYRQQPGQSLTLIATANQGSEATYESGFVIDKFPISRPNLTFSTLTVSNMSPEDSSIYLCSVDTGQGIVYGYTFGSGTRLTVV.

The V call is TRBV27, the J call TRBJ2-5; TRBD2 matches 7 bases. TRBJ2-7 explains the end of the DNA better; the J call may be wrong. CDR3 length equals 18 residues. Germline loops: CDR1 MNHEY, CDR2 SMNVEV (reference sequence). The CDR3 is CASSLSGGGVEGSYEQYF. The CDR3 nucleotides are TGTGCCAGCAGTTTATCGGGGGGAGGGGTCGAAGGCTCCTACGAGCAGTACTTC.

The chain recombines TRBV7-8 with TRBJ2-7; 7 bases map to TRBD1. This CDR3 is 14 amino acids long. Losses at the gene ends were 5 bases for V and 4 bases for J; bases not matched to a gene: 8. Germline V lookup: CDR1 SGHVS, CDR2 FQNEAQ. The CDR3 DNA sequence: TGTGCCAGCAGCACCACGGGACAGCCGTACGAGCAGTACTTC. It translates to CASSTTGQPYEQYF.

The chain joins TRBV7-4 to TRBJ2-5, with D possibly TRBD2 on 6 matching bases. The CDR3 spans 16 residues. V was clipped by 5 bases and J by 6 bases, with 22 bases between them. Germline loops: CDR1 SGHVT, CDR2 SQSDAQ. The CDR3 spells CASSPLARGRGKTQYF. The DNA of the CDR3 is TGTGCCAGCAGCCCTCTAGCGAGAGGGAGAGGGAAGACCCAGTACTTC.

Comments on this clone: The junction does not match germline at one end; this may be a read error. The CDR3 sequence is CASSLDRIRETQYF. The CDR3 DNA follows: TGTGCTAGCAGCTTAGACAGGATAAGGGAGACCCAGTACTTC. The chain uses TRBV7-7 and TRBJ2-5; D might be TRBD1 (6 bases). The CDR3 contains 14 residues. In germline, CDR1 is SSHAT, CDR2 FNYEAQ (reference sequence).

This chain links TRBV6-1 with TRBJ2-2, with TRBD1 identical over 9 bases. The germline CDR1 and CDR2 sequences are MNHNS and SASEGT. The V and J ends lost 3 bases and 1 base, in that order; junction bases with no gene match: 3. The CDR3 is 16 amino acids. The CDR3 DNA reads as TGTGCCAGCAGTGAGCGGACAGGGGTGAACACCGGGGAGCTGTTTTTT. Translated, it gives CASSERTGVNTGELFF.

A single count supports this clone. The gene calls are TRBV29-1 and TRBJ1-1; 9 bases are a match to TRBD1. Germline V gives CDR1 SQVTM, CDR2 ANQGSEA. CDR3 size: 13 residues. The trim removed 7 bases at V and 3 bases at J, leaving 6 bases unmatched. The CDR3 loop reads CSGQGGWDTEAFF. For the CDR3, the DNA is TGCAGCGGACAGGGGGGCTGGGACACTGAAGCTTTCTTT.

This chain joins TRBV10-3 and TRBJ2-7, with 7 nucleotides matching TRBD1. The CDR3 extends over 15 amino acids. V shed 0 bases and J 2 bases; nucleotides not matched to a gene: 4. The germline gives CDR1 ENHRY, CDR2 SYGVKD. This CDR3 is CAISESKGQTYEQYF. The DNA for the CDR3 is TGTGCCATCAGTGAGTCGAAGGGACAGACCTACGAGCAGTACTTC.

This chain joins TRBV10-3 and TRBJ1-5; D may be TRBD1 (5 bases). The CDR3 has 14 residues. The ends were cut back, 8 bases at V and 6 bases at J, with 17 bases in the middle. Germline assignment: CDR1 ENHRY and CDR2 SYGVKD. CDR3 sequence: CAISRGGGSQPQHF. The CDR3, as DNA: TGTGCCATCTCCCGGGGGGGTGGTAGTCAGCCCCAGCATTTT.

This rearrangement joins TRBV30 to TRBJ2-3; a weak D match, TRBD1 (6 bases). The CDR3 is 17 residues long. V was clipped by 4 bases and J by 0 bases, with 20 bases between them. CDR1 is GTSNPN and CDR2 is SVGIG in the germline V gene (reference sequence). DNA of the CDR3: TGTGCCTGGATCCCAATCAGCGGCAGGGGAAGCACAGATACGCAGTATTTT. This codes for CAWIPISGRGSTDTQYF.